The rows below give T cell receptor beta chains drawn from one sample of a study of T cell changes during pregnancy in multiple sclerosis. Data came from immunoSEQ multiplex PCR; TCRdb stores just in-frame clones and leaves some out. The table includes some 64,000 clones, more than 80% detected once. This specimen was peripheral blood, taken in the first trimester of pregnancy. All receptors come from a female donor in good health, enrolled as a control in a pregnancy study. Both conserved end residues are part of each CDR3. D genes are given only for firm matches. Size values are once, few and many counts, or a class for expanded clones, and some rows have none.

size: -; D: TRBD2; J: TRBJ2-3; V: TRBV5-1; CDR3: CASSLGASGGAFDTQYF; DNA: TGCGCCAGCAGCTTGGGAGCTAGCGGGGGGGCCTTTGATACGCAGTATTTT
size: -; D: TRBD1; J: TRBJ1-1; V: TRBV19; CDR3: CASSIRGARVNTEAFF; DNA: TGTGCCAGTAGTATCAGGGGGGCTAGAGTGAACACTGAAGCTTTCTTT
size: -; D: TRBD1; J: TRBJ1-1; V: TRBV6-1; CDR3: CASSGPRDRGNTEAFF; DNA: TGTGCCAGCAGTGGACCTAGGGACAGGGGGAACACTGAAGCTTTCTTT
size: once; D: TRBD1; J: TRBJ1-1; V: TRBV6-6; CDR3: CASSSGQAVMNTEAFF; DNA: TGTGCCAGCAGTTCGGGACAGGCGGTTATGAACACTGAAGCTTTCTTT
size: -; D: TRBD1; J: TRBJ1-2; V: TRBV5-6; CDR3: CASSLDTGGKGYTF; DNA: TGTGCCAGCAGCTTGGATACAGGGGGCAAGGGCTACACCTTC
size: -; D: -; J: TRBJ1-1; V: TRBV29-1; CDR3: CSVEEGRSF; DNA: TGCAGCGTTGAAGAGGGGCGGTCGTTT
size: once; D: TRBD1; J: TRBJ1-2; V: TRBV14; CDR3: CASSPGQGVSYGYTF; DNA: TGTGCCAGCAGCCCAGGACAGGGCGTCTCCTATGGCTACACCTTC
size: -; D: -; J: TRBJ2-7; V: TRBV7-2; CDR3: CASSLDGGVYYEQYF; DNA: TGTGCCAGCAGCTTAGACGGCGGGGTATACTACGAGCAGTACTTC
size: -; D: -; J: TRBJ2-2; V: TRBV11-1; CDR3: CASSLYAGNTGELFF; DNA: TGTGCCAGCAGCTTATATGCAGGGAACACCGGGGAGCTGTTTTTT
size: -; D: -; J: TRBJ2-3; V: TRBV5-5; CDR3: CASSTPGGTDTQYF; DNA: TGTGCCAGCAGTACGCCAGGGGGCACAGATACGCAGTATTTT